This section outlines one TCR beta chain sequence together with its context. The antigen is undetermined. The entry originates in a study of early T cells in non-severe SARS-CoV-2 infection. Study-level background: The study sequenced bulk RNA from unsorted whole blood, with chains unpaired. Study observations and caveats: Private and CD4 specificities were missed by VDJdb matching, which favored anti-spike CD8 responses.

Separate cDNA molecules each had unique molecular identifiers attached to them. TCRdb itself ran the 5' RACE reads through MiXCR, one entry per CDR3 protein. This sample has tens of thousands of distinct CDR3 sequences, with roughly a sixth found just once. Germline values: CDR1 SGDLS, CDR2 YYNGEE. Trimming took 0 bases from V and 2 from J; bases not matched to a gene: 4. CDR3 length: 15 amino acids. The chain combines TRBV9 with TRBJ2-5; 7 bases line up with TRBD1. This TCR was sampled from an adult who was a healthcare worker with PCR-confirmed SARS-CoV-2 infection or an uninfected control (not recorded which). The sample taken for sequencing was whole blood. The CDR3: CASSVGGQIQETQYF. In DNA form, the CDR3 reads TGTGCCAGCAGCGTAGGGGGACAGATACAAGAGACCCAGTACTTC.